The 16 T cell receptor beta chains reported below all come from one sample, sequenced in a study of blood T cell repertoires in COVID-19. Method: immunoSEQ multiplex PCR; TCRdb's copy keeps in-frame clones and lacks some. The repertoire holds about 47,000 clones, roughly 70% seen once, with 5.5% to 6.5% in the top ten. Material: peripheral blood. The receptors were sampled from a man aged 80 or over with acute or convalescent COVID-19.

The V gene is TRBV19, the J gene TRBJ1-2; TRBD1 aligns across 7 bases. This CDR3 has 15 amino acids. The J segment lost 1 base and the V segment lost 6 bases, leaving 8 bases of the junction unmatched. Germline CDR1 and CDR2: LNHDA and SQIVND (reference sequence). The CDR3 loop is CASRNPGTVNYGYTF. In DNA form, the CDR3 reads TGTGCCAGTAGGAACCCCGGGACAGTTAACTATGGCTACACCTTC.

V usage is TRBV5-6 and J usage is TRBJ1-1, with D hard to call. The germline V and J ends were trimmed by 0 bases and 2 bases, with 5 bases remaining between them. This CDR3 spans 13 amino acids. CDR1 and CDR2 (germline): SGHDT, YYEEEE. The CDR3 DNA sequence: TGTGCCAGCAGCTTGGGGCCCAACACTGAAGCTTTCTTT. Translation: CASSLGPNTEAFF.

The table lists this clone with a count of one. The CDR3 region is CASSLGTSGGTDTQYF. The DNA of the CDR3 is TGCGCCAGCAGCTTAGGGACTAGCGGGGGGACAGATACGCAGTATTTT. The chain links TRBV5-1 to TRBJ2-3; 15 bases match TRBD2. Germline V lookup: CDR1 SGHRS, CDR2 YFSETQ. The CDR3 runs 16 residues. With 2 bases clipped from V and 3 bases from J, the junction kept 1 base outside the gene matches.

The chain uses TRBV3-1 (or the pseudogene TRBV3-2) and TRBJ1-1; D possibly corresponds to TRBD1 (5 bases). In germline, CDR1 is LGHDT, CDR2 YNNKEL (reference sequence). The germline V and J ends were trimmed by 1 base and 3 bases, with 12 bases remaining between them. The CDR3 loop spans 15 amino acids. The chain's CDR3 is CASSQGGRGDTEAFF. CDR3 nucleotides: TGTGCCAGCAGCCAAGGAGGCCGGGGGGACACTGAAGCTTTCTTT.

V is TRBV21-1 and J is TRBJ2-7; the tabulated D call, TRBD2, remains unverified against the DNA. TRBV21-1 is designated a pseudogene. The CDR3 is 16 residues long. CDR3 DNA sequence: TGTGCCAGCAGCAAAGATAAAACTAGCGGAGACGACGAGCAGTACTTC. It codes for CASSKDKTSGDDEQYF.

The chain is built from TRBV25-1 and TRBJ2-3, with TRBD2 as a possible D gene (6 bases). Germline lookup yields CDR1 MGHDK and CDR2 SYGVNS. This CDR3 comprises 15 residues. V dropped 1 base and J dropped 1 base, with 9 bases sitting between them. The CDR3 sequence: CASSEWGDRTDTQYF. The CDR3 nucleotides read TGTGCCAGCAGTGAATGGGGGGACCGCACAGATACGCAGTATTTT.

V is TRBV5-1 and J is TRBJ2-7; TRBD2 agrees at 12 bases. Trimming removed 0 bases from V and 0 bases from J; junction bases left unmatched: 4. This CDR3 is built from 17 residues. Germline CDR1 is SGHRS and CDR2 is YFSETQ. The CDR3: CASSLDLAGGISYEQYF. CDR3 DNA: TGCGCCAGCAGCTTGGATCTAGCGGGGGGGATCTCCTACGAGCAGTACTTC.

This chain uses TRBV2 with TRBJ2-5, with 9 bases aligning to TRBD1. Germline V CDR1 and CDR2: SNHLY, FYNNEI. V was pared by 5 bases and J by 4 bases, with 5 bases of the junction left unmatched. CDR3 length equals 14 residues. The CDR3 here is CASSIQGAGETQYF. CDR3 coding DNA: TGTGCCAGCAGTATACAGGGGGCGGGAGAGACCCAGTACTTC.

The rearrangement links TRBV7-9 to TRBJ2-1; 10 bases match TRBD2. V gave up 8 bases and J gave up 10 bases; unmatched junction bases: 11. Germline values: CDR1 SEHNR, CDR2 FQNEAQ (reference sequence). There are 14 residues in the CDR3. CDR3 nucleotide sequence: TGTGCCAGCTCTATAAGACTAGCGGGTGGGGAGCAGTTCTTC. Translated, it gives CASSIRLAGGEQFF.

The genes are TRBV10-3 and TRBJ2-5, with 14 bases matching TRBD2. The germline gives CDR1 ENHRY, CDR2 SYGVKD. V gave up 0 bases and J gave up 2 bases; unmatched junction bases: 14. The CDR3 spans 21 residues. The CDR3, as DNA: TGTGCCATCAGTGAGTCGACCCCGGGACTAGCGGGAGTAGGGGAGCAAGAGACCCAGTACTTC. Protein: CAISESTPGLAGVGEQETQYF.

The chain recombines TRBV3-1 (or the pseudogene TRBV3-2) with TRBJ2-3; D possibly corresponds to TRBD2 (6 bases). Trimming took off 4 bases at V and 1 base at J, with 18 bases between the two ends. The CDR3 consists of 17 residues. Germline V gives CDR1 LGHDT, CDR2 YNNKEL (reference sequence). Here the CDR3 reads CASSPGLLQPGTDTQYF. The CDR3 nucleotides read TGTGCCAGCAGCCCGGGACTCCTTCAGCCTGGCACAGATACGCAGTATTTT.

By share of the sample, this clone is medium-sized (0.01 to 0.1%). The chain uses TRBV12-3 or TRBV12-4 and TRBJ2-7, with TRBD1 identical over 9 bases. Trimming cost V 7 bases and J 6 bases; bases outside gene matches: 7. The CDR3 has 13 residues. The CDR3 reads CASIGTGRTEQYF. CDR3 nucleotide sequence: TGTGCCAGCATTGGGACAGGGAGAACCGAGCAGTACTTC.

CDR3 amino acids: CAWNDRAEAFF. The CDR3 coding sequence is TGTGCCTGGAACGACAGAGCTGAAGCTTTCTTT. The chain links TRBV30 to TRBJ1-1; D might be TRBD1 (5 bases). The germline CDR1 and CDR2 sequences are GTSNPN and SVGIG (reference sequence). The V end lost 4 bases, the J end lost 6 bases, and 9 bases lay between the germline ends. The CDR3 runs to 11 residues.

The V and J genes are TRBV18 and TRBJ1-2; 7 bases line up with TRBD1. This CDR3 region has 13 residues. In germline, CDR1 is KGHSH, CDR2 LQKENI. With 3 bases clipped from V and 6 bases from J, the junction kept 4 bases outside the gene matches. The chain's CDR3 is CASSPRTGDGYTF. The CDR3 DNA is TGTGCCAGCTCACCCCGGACAGGAGATGGCTACACCTTC. Variable domain in full (rest from reference TRBV18 and TRBJ1-2): NAGVMQNPRHLVRRRGQEARLRCSPMKGHSHVYWYRQLPEEGLKFMVYLQKENIIDESGMPKERFSAEFPKEGPSILRIQQVVRGDSAAYFCASSPRTGDGYTFGSGTRLTVV.

This clone appeared once. The rearrangement links TRBV10-3 to TRBJ2-7, with TRBD2 matching over 7 bases. Germline-derived CDR1 and CDR2 are ENHRY and SYGVKD. The CDR3 is 15 residues long. The trim removed 4 bases at V and 7 bases at J, leaving 13 bases unmatched. DNA for the CDR3: TGTGCCATCAGTGGACGGGGGAGGGGAGAGGATGAGCAGTACTTC. Protein: CAISGRGRGEDEQYF.

The chain is built from TRBV10-1 and TRBJ2-1; TRBD2 matches 11 bases. Germline V gives CDR1 WNHNN, CDR2 SYGVQD (reference sequence). CDR3 length equals 15 residues. The trim removed 5 bases at V and 6 bases at J, leaving 6 bases unmatched. CDR3 residues: CASSWGTSGGNEQFF. Written as DNA, the CDR3 is TGCGCCAGCAGTTGGGGGACTAGCGGTGGCAATGAGCAGTTCTTC.